Sequencing of this TCR beta chain was carried out in a study of tumour-infiltrating T cells in Burkitt lymphoma. Study at large: This cohort included all epidemiological subtypes of Burkitt lymphoma. Repertoire clonality predicted overall and progression-free survival. Overall study findings and caveats: Public clonotypes, several, appeared across numerous Burkitt lymphoma patients.

As regards this clone: Its antigen is currently unknown.

Germline loops: CDR1 MGHRA, CDR2 YSYEKL. V shed 4 bases and J 5 bases; nucleotides not matched to a gene: 8. CDR3 length: 15 residues. Using immunoSEQ multiplex PCR, the repertoire was profiled, and TCRdb retains in-frame clones only, with some absent. Among around 50,000 clones, roughly 30% were seen once, and the ten largest hold approximately 2.6%. The rearrangement uses TRBV4-1 and TRBJ2-7, with 10 nucleotides matching TRBD1. The sample comprised tumor tissue. This receptor was obtained from a human donor with Burkitt lymphoma. CDR3 in DNA: TGCGCCAGCAGCCGGACAGGGGGTGACCCCGACGAGCAGTACTTC. The encoded protein is CASSRTGGDPDEQYF.